This entry describes one T cell receptor beta chain. Antigen: not known. This sample was included in a study of shared clonotypes between healthy human individuals. Profiled with immunoSEQ multiplex PCR; TCRdb holds only in-frame clones, not every one. The table records about 180,000 clones, around 93% of them present only once. CDR3 length equals 14 residues. Germline loops: CDR1 LNHDA, CDR2 SQIVND (reference sequence). General study points: Deeper or shallower sequencing was expected to change how clonotypes are shared among donors. Among non-shared clonotypes, generation probabilities were lower than among those shared by all four donors.

This clonotype originated in a woman aged 30 to 39 in good health. Sequencing was performed on naive CD4+ T cells sorted from blood. Subset indicated: CD45RA+ positively selected. The chain has TRBV19 and TRBJ2-5; either TRBD1 or TRBD2 may fit D (5 bases each). The J call is in doubt because the DNA end fits TRBJ2-7 better. CDR3 sequence (DNA): TGTGCCAGTAGTCTCCTGAGCGGTGGGGGCGAGCAGTACTTC. This translates into CASSLLSGGGEQYF.